This TCR beta chain was recorded in a study of blood T cell repertoires in COVID-19. Overall study: Collection of acute and convalescent COVID-19 samples took place in the United States, Italy and Spain.

Only in-frame clones appear in the TCRdb table, and some are missing; sequencing was by immunoSEQ multiplex PCR. Among 230,000 or so clones, about 86% were seen once, and the ten largest hold about 15%. Across 24 US areas, participants ranged in age from about 18 to 90 years. Researchers sorted participants into cohorts using their self-reported clinical history. CDR3 length equals 11 residues. V was pared by 2 bases and J by 4 bases, with 5 bases between. Germline values: CDR1 DFQATT, CDR2 SNEGSKA (reference sequence). The V and J genes are TRBV20-1 and TRBJ1-2; no firm D call. This sequence originates from a woman aged 45-59 years with acute COVID-19. Sequenced sample: PBMCs or T cells enriched from blood (not recorded which). The CDR3 DNA sequence: TGCAGTGCTAGACACAGCTATGGCTACACCTTC. Encoded protein: CSARHSYGYTF.